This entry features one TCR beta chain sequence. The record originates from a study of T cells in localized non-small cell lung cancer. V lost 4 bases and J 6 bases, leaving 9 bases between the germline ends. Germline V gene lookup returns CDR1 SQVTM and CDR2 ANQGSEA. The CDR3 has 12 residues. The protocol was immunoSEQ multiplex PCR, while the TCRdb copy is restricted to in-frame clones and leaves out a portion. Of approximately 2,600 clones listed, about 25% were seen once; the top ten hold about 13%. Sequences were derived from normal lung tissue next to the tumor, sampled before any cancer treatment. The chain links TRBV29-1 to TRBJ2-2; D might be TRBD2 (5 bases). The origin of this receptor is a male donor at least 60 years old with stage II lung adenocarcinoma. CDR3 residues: CSVAEVPGELFF. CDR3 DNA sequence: TGCAGCGTTGCGGAGGTCCCCGGGGAGCTGTTTTTT.